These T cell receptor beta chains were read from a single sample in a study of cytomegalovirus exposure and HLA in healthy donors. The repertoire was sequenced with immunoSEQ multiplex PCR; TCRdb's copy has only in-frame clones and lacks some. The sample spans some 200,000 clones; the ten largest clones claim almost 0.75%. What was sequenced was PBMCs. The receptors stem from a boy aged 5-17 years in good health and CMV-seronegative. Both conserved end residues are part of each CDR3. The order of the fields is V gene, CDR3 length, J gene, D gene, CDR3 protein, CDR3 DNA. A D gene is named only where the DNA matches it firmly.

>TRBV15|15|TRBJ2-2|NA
CATSPVDRNTGELFF
TGTGCCACCAGCCCCGTGGACAGGAACACCGGGGAGCTGTTTTTT
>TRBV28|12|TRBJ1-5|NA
CASRTGWQPQHF
TGTGCCAGCCGCACCGGTTGGCAGCCCCAGCATTTT
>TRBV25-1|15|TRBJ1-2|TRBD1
CASSPLQGTSYGYTF
TGTGCCAGCAGTCCACTACAGGGGACAAGCTATGGCTACACCTTC
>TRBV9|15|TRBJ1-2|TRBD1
CASSPMDRADYGYTF
TGTGCCAGCAGCCCCATGGACAGGGCTGACTATGGCTACACCTTC
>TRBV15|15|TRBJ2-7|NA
CAISRSRSAGGEQYF
TGTGCCATCAGCAGATCTCGGTCCGCTGGGGGGGAGCAGTACTTC
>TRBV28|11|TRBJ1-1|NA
CASTYRAEAFF
TGTGCCAGCACTTACAGGGCTGAAGCTTTCTTT
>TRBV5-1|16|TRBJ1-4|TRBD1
CASSLTIGQENEKLFF
TGCGCCAGCAGCTTAACGATTGGACAGGAAAATGAAAAACTGTTTTTT
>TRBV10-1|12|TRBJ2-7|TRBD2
CARGTPLYEQYF
TGCGCGCGGGGGACTCCCCTCTACGAGCAGTACTTC
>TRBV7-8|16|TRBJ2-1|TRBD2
CASSHRRETSGGELFF
TGTGCCAGCAGCCACCGACGGGAGACTAGCGGGGGGGAGTTGTTCTTC
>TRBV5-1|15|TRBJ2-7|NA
CASSPRGSLPYEQYF
TGCGCCAGCAGCCCCCGGGGGTCCCTCCCCTACGAGCAGTACTTC
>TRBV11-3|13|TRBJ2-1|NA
CASSPFRGNEQFF
TGTGCCAGCAGCCCATTCAGGGGAAATGAGCAGTTCTTC
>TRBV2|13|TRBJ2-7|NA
CASISEVPYEQYF
TGTGCCAGCATAAGCGAGGTGCCCTACGAGCAGTACTTC
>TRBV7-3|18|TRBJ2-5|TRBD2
CASSLNGPAAGIQETQYF
TGTGCCAGCAGCTTAAATGGTCCTGCAGCGGGGATCCAAGAGACCCAGTACTTC
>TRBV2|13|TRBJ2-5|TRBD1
CASRRDSEETQYF
TGTGCCAGCAGGAGGGACAGCGAAGAGACCCAGTACTTC
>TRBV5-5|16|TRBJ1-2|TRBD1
CASSLVWTGDPYGYTF
TGTGCCAGCAGCTTGGTATGGACAGGGGACCCCTATGGCTACACCTTC
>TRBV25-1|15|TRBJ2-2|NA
CASSEGNRATGELFF
TGTGCCAGCTCTGAAGGAAACAGGGCGACCGGGGAGCTGTTTTTT
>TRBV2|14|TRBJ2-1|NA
CATTAGLTYNEQFF
TGTGCCACAACGGCGGGACTGACATACAATGAGCAGTTCTTC
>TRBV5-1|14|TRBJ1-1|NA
CASSPGGSTAAAFF
TGCGCCAGCAGCCCTGGCGGCTCGACAGCAGCAGCTTTCTTT
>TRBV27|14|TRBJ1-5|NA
CASSLAGNGQPQHF
TGTGCCAGCAGTTTAGCCGGGAACGGTCAGCCCCAGCATTTT
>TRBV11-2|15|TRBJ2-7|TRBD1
CASSLGTGNSYEQYF
TGTGCCAGCAGCTTAGGGACAGGGAACTCCTACGAGCAGTACTTC
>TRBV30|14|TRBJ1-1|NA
CAWSRVGGGTEAFF
TGTGCCTGGAGTAGAGTCGGGGGAGGGACTGAAGCTTTCTTT
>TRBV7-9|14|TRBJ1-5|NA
CASSSTDSNQPQHF
TGTGCCAGCAGCTCGACAGATAGCAATCAGCCCCAGCATTTT
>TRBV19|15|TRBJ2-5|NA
CASSIGYAGRETQYF
TGTGCCAGTAGTATAGGGTACGCGGGCCGAGAGACCCAGTACTTC
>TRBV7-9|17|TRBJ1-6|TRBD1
CASNPGTGGLGDSPLHF
TGTGCCAGCAACCCCGGGACAGGGGGCCTGGGAGATTCACCCCTCCACTTT
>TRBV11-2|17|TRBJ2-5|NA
CASSLASSARNKETQYF
TGTGCCAGCAGCTTAGCCTCTAGCGCTCGAAATAAGGAAACCCAGTACTTC
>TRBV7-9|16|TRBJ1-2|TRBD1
CASSLAGGTVNYGYTF
TGTGCCAGCAGCTTAGCTGGTGGGACAGTTAACTATGGCTACACCTTC
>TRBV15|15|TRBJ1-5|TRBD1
CATSRAGQGIQPQHF
TGTGCCACCAGCAGGGCGGGACAGGGCATTCAGCCCCAGCATTTT
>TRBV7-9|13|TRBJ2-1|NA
CASRQLRGDEQFF
TGTGCCAGCAGACAGCTCAGGGGTGATGAGCAGTTCTTC
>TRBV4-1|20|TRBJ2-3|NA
CASSQDSIAGTGVSTDTQYF
TGCGCCAGCAGCCAAGATTCAATTGCGGGAACCGGCGTTAGCACAGATACGCAGTATTTT
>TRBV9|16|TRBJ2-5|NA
CASSVGSGRVGETQYF
TGTGCCAGCAGCGTAGGGTCCGGGCGGGTAGGAGAGACCCAGTACTTC
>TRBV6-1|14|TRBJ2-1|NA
CANQWGGTYNEQFF
TGTGCCAACCAATGGGGGGGCACCTACAATGAGCAGTTCTTC
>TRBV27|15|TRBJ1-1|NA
CASSLTETLNTEAFF
TGTGCCAGCAGTTTGACAGAAACGTTGAACACTGAAGCTTTCTTT
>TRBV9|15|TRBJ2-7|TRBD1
CASSVGGDRGHEQYF
TGTGCCAGCAGCGTAGGAGGGGACAGGGGTCACGAGCAGTACTTC
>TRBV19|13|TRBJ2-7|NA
CASSPLPGYEQYF
TGTGCCAGTAGTCCCCTCCCGGGGTACGAGCAGTACTTC
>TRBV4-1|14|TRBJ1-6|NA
CASSQGAGNSPLHF
TGCGCCAGCAGCCAAGGAGCAGGTAATTCACCCCTCCACTTT
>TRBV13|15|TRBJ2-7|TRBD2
CASSFPSGGAHEQYF
TGTGCCAGCAGCTTCCCTAGCGGGGGGGCCCACGAGCAGTACTTC
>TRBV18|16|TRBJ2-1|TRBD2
CASSPLTGEGGNEQFF
TGTGCCAGCTCCCCCCTGACCGGGGAGGGAGGCAATGAGCAGTTCTTC
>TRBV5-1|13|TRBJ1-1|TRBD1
CASSDRQGLEAFF
TGCGCCAGCAGCGACCGACAGGGCCTTGAAGCTTTCTTT
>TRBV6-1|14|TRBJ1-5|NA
CASRPGGGNQPQHF
TGTGCCAGCCGTCCCGGCGGGGGAAATCAGCCCCAGCATTTT
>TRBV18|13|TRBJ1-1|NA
CASSPLSILEAFF
TGTGCCAGCTCGCCGCTGAGCATTCTTGAAGCTTTCTTT
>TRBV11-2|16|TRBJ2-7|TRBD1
CASSSGRRGGNYEQYF
TGTGCCAGCAGCTCAGGTAGGAGAGGGGGCAACTACGAGCAGTACTTC
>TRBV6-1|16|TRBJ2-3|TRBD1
CASSEAPAGGADTQYF
TGTGCCAGCAGTGAAGCCCCGGCAGGGGGTGCAGATACGCAGTATTTT
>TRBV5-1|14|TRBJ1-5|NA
CASSLLGDHQPQHF
TGCGCCAGCAGCTTGTTAGGAGACCATCAGCCCCAGCATTTT
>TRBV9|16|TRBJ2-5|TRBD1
CASSVAGDRAMGTQYF
TGTGCCAGCAGCGTAGCTGGGGACAGGGCGATGGGGACCCAGTACTTC
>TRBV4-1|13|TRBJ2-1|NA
CASKSGLFNEQFF
TGCGCCAGCAAGTCAGGGTTGTTCAATGAGCAGTTCTTC
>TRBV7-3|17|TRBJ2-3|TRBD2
CASSLFPTSVGTDTQYF
TGTGCCAGCAGCTTATTCCCGACTAGCGTCGGCACAGATACGCAGTATTTT
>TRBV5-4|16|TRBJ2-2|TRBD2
CASSLPGTRNTGELFF
TGTGCCAGCAGCTTACCCGGGACTAGAAACACCGGGGAGCTGTTTTTT
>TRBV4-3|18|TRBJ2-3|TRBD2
CASSPPGLAGASTDTQYF
TGCGCCAGCAGCCCGCCGGGCCTAGCGGGGGCGAGCACAGATACGCAGTATTTT
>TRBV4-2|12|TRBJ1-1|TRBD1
CASSLTGTEAFF
TGTGCCAGCAGCCTGACAGGGACTGAAGCTTTCTTT
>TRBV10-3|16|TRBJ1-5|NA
CAISSLAGGSNQPQHF
TGTGCCATCAGCTCCCTGGCCGGGGGTAGCAATCAGCCCCAGCATTTT